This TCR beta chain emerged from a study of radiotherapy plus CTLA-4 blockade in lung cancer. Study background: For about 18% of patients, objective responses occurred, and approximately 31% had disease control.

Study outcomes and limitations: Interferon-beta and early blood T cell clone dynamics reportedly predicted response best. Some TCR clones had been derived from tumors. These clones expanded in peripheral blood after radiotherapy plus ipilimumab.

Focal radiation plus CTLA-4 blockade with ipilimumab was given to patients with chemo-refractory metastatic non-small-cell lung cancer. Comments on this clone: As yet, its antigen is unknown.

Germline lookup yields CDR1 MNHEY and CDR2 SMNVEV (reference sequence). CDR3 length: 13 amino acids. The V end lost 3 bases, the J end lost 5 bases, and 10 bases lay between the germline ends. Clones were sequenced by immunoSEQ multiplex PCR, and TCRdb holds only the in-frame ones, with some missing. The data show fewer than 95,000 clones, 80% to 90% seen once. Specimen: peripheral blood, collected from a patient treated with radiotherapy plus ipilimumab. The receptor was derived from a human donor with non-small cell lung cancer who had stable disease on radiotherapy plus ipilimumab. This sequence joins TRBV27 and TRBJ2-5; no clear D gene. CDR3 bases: TGTGCCAGCAGTTTGCAATTTAGGGAGACCCAGTACTTC. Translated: CASSLQFRETQYF.